These 15 T cell receptor beta chains originate from one sample sequenced in a study of blood T cell repertoires in COVID-19. Generated by immunoSEQ multiplex PCR, the TCRdb table keeps only in-frame clones and is missing some. The sample yields around 150,000 clones, approximately 88% seen once. Sequencing input: peripheral blood. These TCRs come from a woman of 80 years or more with active or convalescent COVID-19.

The gene calls are TRBV6-5 and TRBJ1-4, with 7 bases lining up with TRBD1. The CDR3 loop spans 13 amino acids. In germline, CDR1 is MNHEY, CDR2 SVGAGI. The V segment lost 2 bases and the J segment 10 bases; nucleotides outside the gene matches: 4. For the CDR3, the DNA is TGTGCCAGCAGTTACGGACAGGCCGGAAAACTGTTTTTT. Translated: CASSYGQAGKLFF.

The V call is TRBV6-5, the J call TRBJ1-1; D unresolved. The CDR3 is 14 residues long. Germline values: CDR1 MNHEY, CDR2 SVGAGI. V gave up 4 bases and J gave up 4 bases, with 13 bases separating them. The CDR3 region is CASSLTVPGTEAFF. DNA for the CDR3: TGTGCCAGCAGTTTAACAGTCCCAGGCACTGAAGCTTTCTTT.

V usage is TRBV12-3 or TRBV12-4 and J usage is TRBJ1-3, with TRBD1 identical over 7 bases. Trimming took 9 bases from V and 4 from J; bases not matched to a gene: 6. The CDR3 length is 13 residues. This chain's CDR3 is CASVTGAGNTIYF. Here the CDR3 DNA reads TGTGCCAGTGTCACAGGGGCCGGAAACACCATATATTTT.

This chain joins TRBV30 and TRBJ2-7; 12 nucleotides align to TRBD1. This CDR3 has 14 residues. Germline assignment: CDR1 GTSNPN and CDR2 SVGIG (reference sequence). V was clipped by 2 bases and J by 7 bases; unmatched bases: 6. CDR3 in amino acids: CAWSSGQGALEQYF. The CDR3 nucleotides read TGTGCCTGGAGTTCGGGACAGGGGGCGCTTGAGCAGTACTTC.

This chain uses TRBV7-2 with TRBJ2-1; D is unresolved. The CDR3 extends over 11 amino acids. Trimming removed 2 bases from V and 8 bases from J, with 4 bases in between. Germline CDR1 reads SGHTA; CDR2 reads FQGNSA. The CDR3 loop reads CASSLFYEQFF. The CDR3, as DNA: TGTGCCAGCAGCTTATTCTATGAGCAGTTCTTC.

The chain joins TRBV29-1 to TRBJ1-2; D is unclear. Trimming shortened V by 2 bases and J by 3 bases, and 16 bases separated the two germline ends. CDR1 and CDR2 (germline): SQVTM, ANQGSEA. The CDR3 is made up of 15 amino acids. CDR3 sequence reads: CSVEPTAGDDYGYTF. CDR3 in DNA: TGCAGCGTTGAACCCACGGCGGGAGACGACTATGGCTACACCTTC. The full variable domain, completed using reference TRBV29-1 and TRBJ1-2, is SAVISQKPSRDICQRGTSLTIQCQVDSQVTMMFWYRQQPGQSLTLIATANQGSEATYESGFVIDKFPISRPNLTFSTLTVSNMSPEDSSIYLCSVEPTAGDDYGYTFGSGTRLTVV.

This chain links TRBV12-5 with TRBJ1-2, with D possibly TRBD1 on 6 matching bases. This CDR3 is 14 amino acids long. V gave up 7 bases and J gave up 4 bases, with 16 bases separating them. Germline V gives CDR1 LGHNT, CDR2 FRNRAP. The CDR3 DNA reads TGTGCTAGTGCCCGCGGGGGGCTGAGCTATGGCTACACCTTC. The encoded protein is CASARGGLSYGYTF.

This chain links TRBV19 with TRBJ1-3; maybe TRBD1 (6 bases). With 4 bases removed from V and 6 bases from J, the gap between germline ends came to 19 bases. The germline CDR1 and CDR2 sequences are LNHDA and SQIVND (reference sequence). The CDR3 is made up of 16 amino acids. The CDR3 protein is CASSRQRGYGENTIYF. CDR3 DNA sequence: TGTGCCAGTAGTAGACAAAGGGGGTATGGTGAAAACACCATATATTTT.

The chain couples TRBV6-5 to TRBJ2-3; TRBD2 matches at 8 bases. The CDR3 totals 14 residues. The V gene's germline CDR1 is MNHEY and CDR2 SVGAGI. V shed 7 bases, J shed 1 base, and the junction held 4 bases outside the gene matches. The CDR3 DNA reads TGTGCCAGCACAAGAGCGGGGGGCACAGATACGCAGTATTTT. Amino acids: CASTRAGGTDTQYF.

This clone was observed a single time. The V gene is TRBV7-2, the J gene TRBJ2-3; TRBD2 agrees at 7 bases. Germline CDR1 reads SGHTA; CDR2 reads FQGNSA. V was clipped by 2 bases and J by 2 bases; unmatched bases: 4. The CDR3 runs to 15 residues. CDR3 DNA sequence: TGTGCCAGCAGCTTAACGGGGGGTGTCACAGATACGCAGTATTTT. Its protein is CASSLTGGVTDTQYF.

In DNA, the CDR3 is TGTGCCAGCAGCTCAACTACAGGGGGCACTGAAGCTTTCTTT. As protein: CASSSTTGGTEAFF. The chain has TRBV7-9 and TRBJ1-1; TRBD1 agrees at 8 bases. Germline V gives CDR1 SEHNR, CDR2 FQNEAQ (reference sequence). This CDR3 is built from 14 residues. V gave up 4 bases and J gave up 4 bases; unmatched junction bases: 5.

The chain couples TRBV7-2 to TRBJ2-3, with D unclear. The V gene lost 4 bases and the J gene lost 1 base, with 12 bases spanning the gap. There are 15 residues in the CDR3. Germline V gene lookup returns CDR1 SGHTA and CDR2 FQGNSA. CDR3: CASSSPTLRTDTQYF. DNA for the CDR3: TGTGCCAGCAGCTCACCCACTCTCCGCACAGATACGCAGTATTTT.

The chain carries TRBV19 and TRBJ1-5, with D possibly matching TRBD1 (6 bases). This CDR3 has 15 residues. The V and J ends lost 1 base and 0 bases respectively, with 7 bases between them. Looked up from germline, CDR1 is LNHDA and CDR2 is SQIVND (reference sequence). The DNA for the CDR3 is TGTGCCAGTAGTATAGGGGGGCTTAGCAATCAGCCCCAGCATTTT. It is translated as CASSIGGLSNQPQHF.

This chain connects TRBV7-6 to TRBJ1-2; 7 bases fit TRBD1. The junction had 9 bases not matched to a gene; V was cut back by 1 base and J by 7 bases. This CDR3 comprises 15 residues. Germline V gives CDR1 SGHVS, CDR2 FNYEAQ. CDR3 nucleotide sequence: TGTGCCAGCAGCTTAGGGGACAGCCGAATGGGTGGCTACACCTTC. Translation: CASSLGDSRMGGYTF.

The J gene is TRBJ2-6, the V gene TRBV29-1, with 7 nucleotides matching TRBD2. The CDR3 extends over 15 amino acids. CDR1 SQVTM and CDR2 ANQGSEA come from the germline V gene. Unmatched junction bases numbered 4, after V lost 4 bases and J lost 1 base. The chain's CDR3 is CSVAVGGSGANVLTF. The CDR3 nucleotides are TGCAGCGTTGCAGTGGGGGGGTCTGGGGCCAACGTCCTGACTTTC.